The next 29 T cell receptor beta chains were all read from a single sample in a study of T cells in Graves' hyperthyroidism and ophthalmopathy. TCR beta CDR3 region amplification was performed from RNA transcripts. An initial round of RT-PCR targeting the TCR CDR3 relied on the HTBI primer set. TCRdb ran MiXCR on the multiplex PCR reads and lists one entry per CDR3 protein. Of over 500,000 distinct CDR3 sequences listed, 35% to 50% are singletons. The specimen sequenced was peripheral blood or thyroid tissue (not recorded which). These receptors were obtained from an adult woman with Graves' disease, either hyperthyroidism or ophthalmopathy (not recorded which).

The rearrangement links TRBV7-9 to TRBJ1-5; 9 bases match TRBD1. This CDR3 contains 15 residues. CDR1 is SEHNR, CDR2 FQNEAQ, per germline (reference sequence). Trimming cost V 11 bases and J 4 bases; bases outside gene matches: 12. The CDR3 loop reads CALKPRGQGNQPQHF. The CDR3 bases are TGTGCCCTCAAACCACGGGGACAGGGTAATCAGCCCCAGCATTTT.

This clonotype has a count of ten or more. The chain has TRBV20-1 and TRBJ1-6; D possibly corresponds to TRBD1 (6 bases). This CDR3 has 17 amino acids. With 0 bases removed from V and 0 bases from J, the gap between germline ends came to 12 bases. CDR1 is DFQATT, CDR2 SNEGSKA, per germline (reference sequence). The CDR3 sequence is CSARDLGQSSYNSPLHF. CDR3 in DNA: TGCAGTGCTAGAGATCTTGGACAGAGCTCCTATAATTCACCCCTCCACTTT.

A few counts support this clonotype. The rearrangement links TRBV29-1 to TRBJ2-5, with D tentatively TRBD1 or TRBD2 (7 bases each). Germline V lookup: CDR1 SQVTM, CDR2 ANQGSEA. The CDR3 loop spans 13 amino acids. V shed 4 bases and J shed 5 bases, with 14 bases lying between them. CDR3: CSVGTGGSETQYF. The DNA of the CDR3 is TGCAGCGTTGGGACAGGCGGGAGTGAGACCCAGTACTTC.

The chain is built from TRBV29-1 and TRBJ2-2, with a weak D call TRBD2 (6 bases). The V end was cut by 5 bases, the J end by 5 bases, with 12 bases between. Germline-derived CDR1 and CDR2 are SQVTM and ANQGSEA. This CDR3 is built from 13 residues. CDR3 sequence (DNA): TGCAGCGTTCGTCAGGGAGGAACCGGGGAGCTGTTTTTT. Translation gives CSVRQGGTGELFF.

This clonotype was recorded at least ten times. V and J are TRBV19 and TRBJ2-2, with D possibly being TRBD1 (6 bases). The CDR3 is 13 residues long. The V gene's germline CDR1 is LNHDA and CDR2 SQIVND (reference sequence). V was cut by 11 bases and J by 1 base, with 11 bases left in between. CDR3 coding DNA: TGTGCCGGGCAGACAGGGAACACCGGGGAGCTGTTTTTT. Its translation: CAGQTGNTGELFF.

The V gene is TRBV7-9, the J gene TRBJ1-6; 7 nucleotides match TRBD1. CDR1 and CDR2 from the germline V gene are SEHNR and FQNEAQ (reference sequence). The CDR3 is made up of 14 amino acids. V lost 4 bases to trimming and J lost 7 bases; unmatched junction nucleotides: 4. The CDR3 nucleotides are TGTGCCAGCAGCTGGGGACAGCGGAATTCACCCCTCCACTTT. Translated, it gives CASSWGQRNSPLHF.

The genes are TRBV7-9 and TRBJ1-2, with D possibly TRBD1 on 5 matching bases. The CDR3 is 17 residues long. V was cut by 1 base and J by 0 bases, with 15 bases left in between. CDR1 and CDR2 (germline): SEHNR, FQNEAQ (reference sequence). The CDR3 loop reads CASSLGGHQGSNYGYTF. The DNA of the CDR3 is TGTGCCAGCAGCTTAGGTGGTCATCAGGGATCTAACTATGGCTACACCTTC.

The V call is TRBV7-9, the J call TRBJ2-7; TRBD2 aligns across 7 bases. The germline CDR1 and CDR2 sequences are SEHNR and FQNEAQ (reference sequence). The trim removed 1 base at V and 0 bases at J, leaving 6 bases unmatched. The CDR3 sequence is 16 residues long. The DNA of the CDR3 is TGTGCCAGCAGCTTAGTTATCGGGAGGAGCTCCTACGAGCAGTACTTC. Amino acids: CASSLVIGRSSYEQYF.

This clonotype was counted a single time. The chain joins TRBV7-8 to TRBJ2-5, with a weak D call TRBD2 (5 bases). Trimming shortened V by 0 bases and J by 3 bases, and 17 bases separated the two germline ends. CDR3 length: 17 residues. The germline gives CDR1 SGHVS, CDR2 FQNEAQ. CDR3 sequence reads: CASSLAQSGLEEETQYF. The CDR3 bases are TGTGCCAGCAGCTTAGCGCAAAGCGGCCTCGAGGAAGAGACCCAGTACTTC.

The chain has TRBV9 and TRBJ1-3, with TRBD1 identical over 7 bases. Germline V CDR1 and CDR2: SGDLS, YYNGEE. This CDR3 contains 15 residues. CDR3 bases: TGTGCTAGAGGCGACAGGGTCCCCTCTGGAAACACCATATATTTT. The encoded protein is CARGDRVPSGNTIYF.

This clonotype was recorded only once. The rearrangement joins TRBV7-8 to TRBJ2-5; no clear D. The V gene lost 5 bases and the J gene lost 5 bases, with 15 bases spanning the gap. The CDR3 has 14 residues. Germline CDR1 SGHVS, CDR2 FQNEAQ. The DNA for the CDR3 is TGTGCCAGCAGCCCAGCTGGGTCGCGGGAGACCCAGTACTTC. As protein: CASSPAGSRETQYF.

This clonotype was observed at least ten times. CDR3: CATSLGQGYEQYF. CDR3 nucleotide sequence: TGTGCCACCAGCCTGGGGCAGGGGTATGAGCAGTACTTC. This rearrangement joins TRBV15 to TRBJ2-7; maybe TRBD1 (6 bases). CDR3 length: 13 residues. Germline values: CDR1 LNHNV, CDR2 YYDKDF (reference sequence). Trimming shortened V by 5 bases and J by 7 bases, and 15 bases separated the two germline ends.

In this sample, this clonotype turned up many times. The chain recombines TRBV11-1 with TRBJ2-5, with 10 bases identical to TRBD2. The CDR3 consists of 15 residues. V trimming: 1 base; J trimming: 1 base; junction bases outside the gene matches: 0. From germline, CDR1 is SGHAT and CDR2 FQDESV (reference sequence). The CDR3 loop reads CASSLGLAGQETQYF. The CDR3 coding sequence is TGTGCCAGCAGCTTAGGACTAGCGGGCCAAGAGACCCAGTACTTC.

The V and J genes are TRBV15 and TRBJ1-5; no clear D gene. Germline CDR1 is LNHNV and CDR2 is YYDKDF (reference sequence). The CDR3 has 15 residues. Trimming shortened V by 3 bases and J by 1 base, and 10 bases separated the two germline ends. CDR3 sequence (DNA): TGTGCCACCAGCAGCCTCTACACGAGCAATCAGCCCCAGCATTTT. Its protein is CATSSLYTSNQPQHF.

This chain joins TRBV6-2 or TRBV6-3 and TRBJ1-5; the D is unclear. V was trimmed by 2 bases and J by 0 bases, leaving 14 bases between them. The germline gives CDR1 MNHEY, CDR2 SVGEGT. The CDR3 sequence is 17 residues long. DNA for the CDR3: TGTGCCAGCAGTTACGCGTTCGGGGAAGGTAGCAATCAGCCCCAGCATTTT. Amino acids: CASSYAFGEGSNQPQHF.

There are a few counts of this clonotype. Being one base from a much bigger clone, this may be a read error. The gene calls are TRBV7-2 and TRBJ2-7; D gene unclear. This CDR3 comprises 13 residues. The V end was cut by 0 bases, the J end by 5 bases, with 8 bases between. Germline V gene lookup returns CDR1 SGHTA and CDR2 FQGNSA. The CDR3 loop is CASSLALGHEQYF. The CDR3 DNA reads TGTGCCAGCAGCTTAGCACTGGGCCACGAGCAGTACTTC.

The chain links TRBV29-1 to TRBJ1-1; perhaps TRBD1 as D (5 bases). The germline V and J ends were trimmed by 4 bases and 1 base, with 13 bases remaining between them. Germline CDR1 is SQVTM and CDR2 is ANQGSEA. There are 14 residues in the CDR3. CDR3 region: CSVARDTGNTEAFF. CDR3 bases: TGCAGCGTTGCGAGGGATACAGGGAACACTGAAGCTTTCTTT.

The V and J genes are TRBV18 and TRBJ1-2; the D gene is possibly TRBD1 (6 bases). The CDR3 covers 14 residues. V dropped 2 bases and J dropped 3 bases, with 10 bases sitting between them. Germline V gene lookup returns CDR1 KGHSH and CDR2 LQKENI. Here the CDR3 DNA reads TGTGCCAGCTCACCAGGGGGCGGCTACTATGGCTACACCTTC. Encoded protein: CASSPGGGYYGYTF.

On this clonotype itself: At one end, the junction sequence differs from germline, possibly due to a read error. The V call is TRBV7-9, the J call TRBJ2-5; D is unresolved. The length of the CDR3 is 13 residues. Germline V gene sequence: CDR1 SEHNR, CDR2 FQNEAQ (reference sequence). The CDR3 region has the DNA TGTGCCAGCAGCTTCGGGCAGCAAGGGACCCAGTACTTC. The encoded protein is CASSFGQQGTQYF.

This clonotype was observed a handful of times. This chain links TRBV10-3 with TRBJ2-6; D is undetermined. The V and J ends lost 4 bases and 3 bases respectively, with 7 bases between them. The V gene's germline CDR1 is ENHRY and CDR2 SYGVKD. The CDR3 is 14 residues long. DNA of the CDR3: TGTGCCATCAGTGCTTGGGGTGGGGCCAACGTCCTGACTTTC. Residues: CAISAWGGANVLTF.

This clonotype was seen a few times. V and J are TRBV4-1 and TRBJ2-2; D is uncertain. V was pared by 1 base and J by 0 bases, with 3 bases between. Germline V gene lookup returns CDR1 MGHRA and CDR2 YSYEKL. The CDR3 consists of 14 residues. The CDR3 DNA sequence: TGCGCCAGCAGCCAAGTTGCGAACACCGGGGAGCTGTTTTTT. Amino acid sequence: CASSQVANTGELFF.

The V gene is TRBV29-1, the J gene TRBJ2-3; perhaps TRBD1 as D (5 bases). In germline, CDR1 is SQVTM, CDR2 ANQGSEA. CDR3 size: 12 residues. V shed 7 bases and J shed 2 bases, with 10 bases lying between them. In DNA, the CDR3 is TGCAGCGGTGCAGGGTTCACAGATACGCAGTATTTT. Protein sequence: CSGAGFTDTQYF.

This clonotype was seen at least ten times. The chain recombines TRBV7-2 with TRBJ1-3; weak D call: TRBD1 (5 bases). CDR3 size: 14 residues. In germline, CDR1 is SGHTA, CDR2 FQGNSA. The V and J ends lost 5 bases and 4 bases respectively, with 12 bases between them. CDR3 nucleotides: TGTGCCAGCAGCCTGGGACGGGGCGGAAACACCATATATTTT. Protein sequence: CASSLGRGGNTIYF. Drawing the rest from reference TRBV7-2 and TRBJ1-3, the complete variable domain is GAGVSQSPSNKVTEKGKDVELRCDPISGHTALYWYRQSLGQGLEFLIYFQGNSAPDKSGLPSDRFSAERTGGSVSTLTIQRTQQEDSAVYLCASSLGRGGNTIYFGEGSWLTVV.

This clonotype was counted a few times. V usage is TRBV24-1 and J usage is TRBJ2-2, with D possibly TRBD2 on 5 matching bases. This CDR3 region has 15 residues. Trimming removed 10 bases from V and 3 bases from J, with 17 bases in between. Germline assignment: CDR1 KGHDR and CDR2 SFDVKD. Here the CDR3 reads CATSEGWTDTGELFF. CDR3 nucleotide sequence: TGTGCCACTTCCGAAGGGTGGACTGACACCGGGGAGCTGTTTTTT.

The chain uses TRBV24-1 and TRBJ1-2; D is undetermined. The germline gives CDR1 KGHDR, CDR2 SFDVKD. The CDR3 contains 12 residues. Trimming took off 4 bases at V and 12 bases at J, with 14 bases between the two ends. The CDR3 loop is CATSDPGRGNTF. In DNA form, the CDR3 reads TGTGCCACCAGTGACCCAGGACGGGGAAACACCTTC.

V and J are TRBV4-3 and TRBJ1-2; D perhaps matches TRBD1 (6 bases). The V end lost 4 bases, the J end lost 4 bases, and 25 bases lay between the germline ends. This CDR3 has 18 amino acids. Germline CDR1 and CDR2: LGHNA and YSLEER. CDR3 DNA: TGCGCCAGCAGCCCCCTGTCTCGGACAGCGAAGGGCCTCTATGGCTACACCTTC. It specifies CASSPLSRTAKGLYGYTF.

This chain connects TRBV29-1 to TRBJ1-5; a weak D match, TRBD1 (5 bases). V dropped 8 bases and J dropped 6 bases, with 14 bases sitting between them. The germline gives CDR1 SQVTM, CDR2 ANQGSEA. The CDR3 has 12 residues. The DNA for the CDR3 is TGCAGCTTAGACAGAAACGTTCAGCCCCAGCATTTT. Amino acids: CSLDRNVQPQHF.

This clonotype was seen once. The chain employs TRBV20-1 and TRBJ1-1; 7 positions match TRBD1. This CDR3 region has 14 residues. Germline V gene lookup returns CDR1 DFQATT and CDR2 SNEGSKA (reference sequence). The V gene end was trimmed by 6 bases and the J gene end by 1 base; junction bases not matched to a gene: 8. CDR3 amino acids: CSASRGQPNTEAFF. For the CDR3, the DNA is TGCAGTGCCAGCCGGGGACAGCCGAACACTGAAGCTTTCTTT.

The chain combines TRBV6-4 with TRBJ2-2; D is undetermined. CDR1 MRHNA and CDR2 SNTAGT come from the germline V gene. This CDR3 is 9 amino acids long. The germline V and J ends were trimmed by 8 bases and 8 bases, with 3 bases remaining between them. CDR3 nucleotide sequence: TGTGCCAGCGCAGGGGAGCTGTTTTTT. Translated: CASAGELFF.